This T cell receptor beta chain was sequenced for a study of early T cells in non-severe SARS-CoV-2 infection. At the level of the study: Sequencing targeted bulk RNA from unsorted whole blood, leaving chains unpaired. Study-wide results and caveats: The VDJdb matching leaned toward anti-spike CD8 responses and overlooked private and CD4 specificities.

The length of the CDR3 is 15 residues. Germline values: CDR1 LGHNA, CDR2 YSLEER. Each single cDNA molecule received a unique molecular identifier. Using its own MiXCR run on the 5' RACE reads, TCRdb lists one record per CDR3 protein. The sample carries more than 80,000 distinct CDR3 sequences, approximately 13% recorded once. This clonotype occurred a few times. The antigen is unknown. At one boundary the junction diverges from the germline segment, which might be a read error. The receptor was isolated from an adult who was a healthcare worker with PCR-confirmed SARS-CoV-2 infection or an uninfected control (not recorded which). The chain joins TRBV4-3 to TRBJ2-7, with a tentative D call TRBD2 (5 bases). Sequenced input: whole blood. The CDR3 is CASSQDPGSLLEQHF. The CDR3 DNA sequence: TGCGCCAGCAGCCAAGATCCGGGGTCTCTTCTCGAGCAGCACTTC.